This T cell receptor (beta chain) derives from a study of a mutant IDH1 vaccine in newly diagnosed glioma. Overall study findings and caveats: Pseudoprogression apparently tracked independently of changes in top peripheral T cell clonotypes.

Regarding time point: week 35, safety follow-up. Doses of 300 ug of mutant IDH1 20-mer peptide were given with topical imiquimod. CDR1 is MNHEY and CDR2 is SVGAGI in the germline V gene. The CDR3 contains 14 residues. V lost 6 bases to trimming and J lost 4 bases; unmatched junction nucleotides: 8. TCRdb's table, derived via immunoSEQ multiplex PCR, lists solely in-frame clones and lacks some. The sample has fewer than 55,000 clones; 81% are singletons. As regards this clone: Antigen unknown.

This receptor was taken from a woman in her forties with glioma. Some clones in this sample may be carry-over from other donors' samples. This chain uses TRBV6-5 with TRBJ2-5; TRBD1 aligns across 7 bases. Specimen: PBMCs, collected from a glioma patient whose treatment included an IDH1 peptide vaccine. CDR3 in DNA: TGTGCCAGCAGACACCTCTCAGGGGGAGAGACCCAGTACTTC. Its translation is CASRHLSGGETQYF.